Shown below are 2 T cell receptor beta chains from a single sample sequenced in a study of blood T cell repertoires in COVID-19. Clones were read by immunoSEQ multiplex PCR, and TCRdb kept only the in-frame ones, dropping some. The sample contains some 190,000 clones, 86% of which appear only once. The sequenced material came from PBMCs or T cells enriched from blood (not recorded which). Source of these receptors: a woman aged 40 to 55 in a cohort exposed to, infected with or recovered from COVID-19 (not recorded which).

Only one count was recorded for this clone. The chain combines TRBV7-6 with TRBJ2-3, with a weak D call TRBD1 (5 bases). The length of the CDR3 is 13 residues. The V end lost 1 base, the J end lost 5 bases, and 7 bases lay between the germline ends. Germline CDR1 is SGHVS and CDR2 is FNYEAQ. The CDR3: CASSLVGRDTQYF. The CDR3 nucleotides are TGTGCCAGCAGCTTAGTGGGGCGAGATACGCAGTATTTT.

This clone occurred once. The rearrangement uses TRBV9 and TRBJ2-1; 10 bases are a match to TRBD2. V lost 3 bases and J lost 6; bases outside the gene matches: 6. In germline, CDR1 is SGDLS, CDR2 YYNGEE. The CDR3 length is 15 residues. In DNA, the CDR3 is TGTGCCAGCAGCGCAGAGAGCGGGAGGGGCAATGAGCAGTTCTTC. This codes for CASSAESGRGNEQFF.